Below, 31 T cell receptor beta chains from the same sample are listed, as sequenced in a study of control samples from healthy donors and cancer patients. TCRdb's table, derived via immunoSEQ multiplex PCR, lists solely in-frame clones and lacks some. The profile shows some 100,000 clones, more than 80% of them singletons. Specimen: blood. The receptors were sampled from a man aged 18 to 29 in good health.

The V gene is TRBV11-2, the J gene TRBJ2-3; maybe TRBD2 (6 bases). Germline V CDR1 and CDR2: SGHAT, FQNNGV. The CDR3 loop spans 14 amino acids. Trimming cost V 5 bases and J 2 bases, with 11 bases left between them. The CDR3 is CASSLGGTTDTQYF. The CDR3 nucleotides read TGTGCCAGCAGCCTTGGGGGGACCACAGATACGCAGTATTTT.

A single count supports this clone. This chain joins TRBV20-1 and TRBJ1-6; D gene unclear. The CDR3 runs 11 residues. CDR1 and CDR2 from the germline V gene are DFQATT and SNEGSKA (reference sequence). V lost 6 bases, J lost 5 bases, and 5 bases lay in between. The CDR3 here is CSAVDNSPLHF. In DNA, the CDR3 is TGCAGTGCCGTTGATAATTCACCCCTCCACTTT.

This clone came up a few times. This chain uses TRBV6-2 or TRBV6-3 with TRBJ2-7; D is ambiguous. CDR3 length equals 14 residues. The ends were cut back, 5 bases at V and 3 bases at J, with 14 bases in the middle. The V gene's germline CDR1 is MNHEY and CDR2 SVGEGT. CDR3 in DNA: TGTGCCAGCAGTGACCGTTTACAGAGCTACGAGCAGTACTTC. Amino acid sequence: CASSDRLQSYEQYF.

This clone showed up just once. The J gene is TRBJ2-3, the V gene TRBV12-5; no clear D gene. Germline-derived CDR1 and CDR2 are LGHNT and FRNRAP. Between the trimmed V and J ends, which lost 0 bases and 7 bases, there was a span of 17 bases. The CDR3 sequence is 16 residues long. Here the CDR3 reads CASGLVLEASPHTQYF. DNA of the CDR3: TGTGCTAGTGGTTTGGTATTAGAGGCCTCCCCCCATACGCAGTATTTT.

The rearrangement links TRBV3-1 (or the pseudogene TRBV3-2) to TRBJ1-1; no definite D call. This CDR3 spans 14 amino acids. The germline V gene has CDR1 LGHDT and CDR2 YNNKEL (reference sequence). V was pared by 5 bases and J by 1 base, with 11 bases between. In DNA form, the CDR3 reads TGTGCCAGCAGCGAACAGCCTACGAACACTGAAGCTTTCTTT. Its protein is CASSEQPTNTEAFF.

The chain couples TRBV5-4 to TRBJ2-1, with 9 positions matching TRBD1. Unmatched junction bases numbered 8, after V lost 9 bases and J lost 4 bases. The CDR3 spans 14 residues. CDR1 and CDR2 (germline): SGHNT, YYREEE (reference sequence). The CDR3: CATSGQGPYNEQFF. The DNA of the CDR3 is TGTGCCACTTCCGGACAGGGGCCGTACAATGAGCAGTTCTTC.

This rearrangement joins TRBV29-1 to TRBJ1-2; possibly TRBD1 for D (5 bases). CDR1 SQVTM and CDR2 ANQGSEA come from the germline V gene. Trimming shortened V by 3 bases and J by 8 bases, and 22 bases separated the two germline ends. The CDR3 runs to 15 residues. CDR3 sequence reads: CSVDHLGTLTQGYTF. The CDR3 bases are TGCAGCGTTGATCATCTCGGGACTCTAACTCAGGGCTACACCTTC. The full variable domain, with the rest looked up from reference TRBV29-1 and TRBJ1-2, is SAVISQKPSRDICQRGTSLTIQCQVDSQVTMMFWYRQQPGQSLTLIATANQGSEATYESGFVIDKFPISRPNLTFSTLTVSNMSPEDSSIYLCSVDHLGTLTQGYTFGSGTRLTVV.

The chain joins TRBV5-4 to TRBJ1-1, with TRBD1 as a possible D gene (6 bases). V lost 0 bases and J lost 1, with 13 bases in between. The germline gives CDR1 SGHNT, CDR2 YYREEE (reference sequence). There are 16 residues in the CDR3. CDR3 sequence reads: CASSLVLGTRNTEAFF. The DNA for the CDR3 is TGTGCCAGCAGCTTGGTTCTCGGGACAAGGAACACTGAAGCTTTCTTT.

The CDR3 region has the DNA TGTGCCAGCAGGCACGGAGATACGCAGTATTTT. This gives the protein CASRHGDTQYF. V gene TRBV7-3 combines with J gene TRBJ2-3; D remains ambiguous. The CDR3 totals 11 residues. The V gene lost 6 bases and the J gene lost 5 bases, with 6 bases spanning the gap. Looked up from germline, CDR1 is SGHTA and CDR2 is FQGTGA.

The chain recombines TRBV27 with TRBJ2-2; either TRBD1 or TRBD2 may fit D (6 bases each). From germline, CDR1 is MNHEY and CDR2 SMNVEV (reference sequence). Between the trimmed V and J ends, which lost 2 bases and 1 base, there was a span of 11 bases. The CDR3 has 16 amino acids. The CDR3 region is CASSLGGGLNTGELFF. CDR3 DNA sequence: TGTGCCAGCAGTTTAGGAGGGGGGCTGAACACCGGGGAGCTGTTTTTT.

The chain uses TRBV24-1 and TRBJ1-2; no definite D call. The V end lost 2 bases, the J end lost 3 bases, and 9 bases lay between the germline ends. In germline, CDR1 is KGHDR, CDR2 SFDVKD. This CDR3 contains 14 residues. The DNA for the CDR3 is TGTGCCACCAGTGATTACAGACAATACTATGGCTACACCTTC. It translates to CATSDYRQYYGYTF.

The chain couples TRBV18 to TRBJ1-2; D uncertain. The germline gives CDR1 KGHSH, CDR2 LQKENI. This CDR3 has 13 amino acids. Between the trimmed V and J ends, which lost 0 bases and 3 bases, there was a span of 5 bases. CDR3: CASSPPTDYGYTF. In DNA, the CDR3 is TGTGCCAGCTCACCACCCACAGACTATGGCTACACCTTC.

This rearrangement joins TRBV20-1 to TRBJ2-1, with D tentatively TRBD1 (5 bases). From germline, CDR1 is DFQATT and CDR2 SNEGSKA (reference sequence). Trimming removed 6 bases at V and 9 bases at J, with 12 bases between. The CDR3 spans 11 residues. CDR3 DNA: TGCAGTGCCATACAGGTTATTGAGCAGTTCTTC. It yields the protein CSAIQVIEQFF.

Only one count was recorded for this clone. Other DNA variants within this sample encode the same CDR3. The chain is built from TRBV3-1 (or the pseudogene TRBV3-2) and TRBJ2-3, with D unresolved. The CDR3 length is 12 residues. Trimming shortened V by 1 base and J by 5 bases, and 4 bases separated the two germline ends. In germline, CDR1 is LGHDT, CDR2 YNNKEL (reference sequence). CDR3 DNA sequence: TGTGCCAGCAGCCAAGGGGTAGATACGCAGTATTTT. Translating it yields CASSQGVDTQYF.

The V call is TRBV7-2, the J call TRBJ1-2, with D unresolved. In germline, CDR1 is SGHTA, CDR2 FQGNSA. The CDR3 runs to 14 residues. Deletions cut 0 bases from V and 0 bases from J, with 5 bases between. The CDR3 sequence is CASSLARTNYGYTF. The CDR3 coding sequence is TGTGCCAGCAGCTTAGCCCGGACTAACTATGGCTACACCTTC.

The J gene is TRBJ1-1, the V gene TRBV30; D is unresolved. Trimming removed 1 base from V and 12 bases from J, with 15 bases in between. Looked up from germline, CDR1 is GTSNPN and CDR2 is SVGIG (reference sequence). The CDR3 spans 12 residues. The CDR3 is CAWSDHSQNPFF. CDR3 in DNA: TGTGCCTGGAGTGACCACAGTCAGAACCCTTTCTTT.

The rearrangement uses TRBV19 and TRBJ1-1; no definite D call. The V gene's germline CDR1 is LNHDA and CDR2 SQIVND (reference sequence). The CDR3 covers 15 residues. V lost 6 bases and J 2 bases, leaving 16 bases between the germline ends. The CDR3 region has the DNA TGTGCCAGTAGCCCAGGACCGGGGAGAAACACTGAAGCTTTCTTT. This codes for CASSPGPGRNTEAFF.

The chain joins TRBV2 to TRBJ2-3; 7 bases map to TRBD2. Germline V lookup: CDR1 SNHLY, CDR2 FYNNEI. This CDR3 contains 13 residues. CDR3 coding DNA: TGTGCAACTCGAGCGGGGCTGACAGATACGCAGTATTTT. Protein sequence: CATRAGLTDTQYF. The full variable domain, its missing parts supplied by reference TRBV2 and TRBJ2-3, is EPEVTQTPSHQVTQMGQEVILRCVPISNHLYFYWYRQILGQKVEFLVSFYNNEISEKSEIFDDQFSVERPDGSNFTLKIRSTKLEDSAMYFCATRAGLTDTQYFGPGTRLTVL.

Details on this clone: This sample includes further DNA sequences coding for the same CDR3. J is TRBJ2-1 and V is TRBV19; weak D call: TRBD1 (5 bases). The CDR3 extends over 13 amino acids. V was clipped by 3 bases and J by 7 bases, with 10 bases between them. Germline V gene sequence: CDR1 LNHDA, CDR2 SQIVND (reference sequence). CDR3 nucleotide sequence: TGTGCCAGTAGTATTCTCCAGGGAAATGAGCAGTTCTTC. It encodes CASSILQGNEQFF.

The V call is TRBV2, the J call TRBJ2-1, with 7 bases matching TRBD1. Trimming cost V 5 bases and J 7 bases; bases outside gene matches: 11. CDR1 is SNHLY, CDR2 FYNNEI, per germline. The CDR3 extends over 15 amino acids. CDR3 DNA sequence: TGTGCCAGCAGTAAACAAACCGGGACAGTTAATGAGCAGTTCTTC. Protein: CASSKQTGTVNEQFF. Supplemented by reference TRBV2 and TRBJ2-1, the full variable domain reads EPEVTQTPSHQVTQMGQEVILRCVPISNHLYFYWYRQILGQKVEFLVSFYNNEISEKSEIFDDQFSVERPDGSNFTLKIRSTKLEDSAMYFCASSKQTGTVNEQFFGPGTRLTVL.

The chain links TRBV19 to TRBJ1-2, with TRBD1 identical over 7 bases. The J segment lost 3 bases and the V segment lost 6 bases, leaving 13 bases of the junction unmatched. This CDR3 contains 16 residues. Germline V gene sequence: CDR1 LNHDA, CDR2 SQIVND (reference sequence). The CDR3 sequence: CASSFLPGQRDYGYTF. CDR3 nucleotide sequence: TGTGCCAGTAGCTTTCTACCGGGACAGAGAGACTATGGCTACACCTTC.

The chain has TRBV5-1 and TRBJ1-2; D remains unclear. The CDR3 runs to 15 residues. Germline CDR1 SGHRS, CDR2 YFSETQ. V lost 3 bases and J lost 8, with 20 bases in between. CDR3 coding DNA: TGCGCCAGCAGCTCCACCGGGCAAGCCCTTATCGGCTACACCTTC. This sequence encodes CASSSTGQALIGYTF.

This clone was seen only once. This chain links TRBV7-2 with TRBJ1-2, with no clear D. Trimming shortened V by 1 base and J by 4 bases, and 13 bases separated the two germline ends. The CDR3 extends over 15 amino acids. Looked up from germline, CDR1 is SGHTA and CDR2 is FQGNSA. CDR3 DNA: TGTGCCAGCAGCTTAGAAGCGGTGTCAGCCTATGGCTACACCTTC. Its translation: CASSLEAVSAYGYTF.

In this sample, this clone turned up once. V usage is TRBV6-2 or TRBV6-3 and J usage is TRBJ1-5, with unresolved D. V lost 6 bases to trimming and J lost 2 bases, with 17 bases between them. The CDR3 totals 16 residues. CDR1 MNHEY and CDR2 SVGEGT come from the germline V gene. CDR3: CASSMNWPGGNQPQHF. The CDR3 DNA reads TGTGCCAGCAGCATGAATTGGCCGGGCGGCAATCAGCCCCAGCATTTT.

This clone was observed a handful of times. J is TRBJ2-1 and V is TRBV5-1; unclear D gene. The CDR3 length is 11 residues. V shed 0 bases and J shed 9 bases, with 4 bases lying between them. Germline CDR1 and CDR2: SGHRS and YFSETQ. The CDR3 is CASSLAAEQFF. CDR3 DNA sequence: TGCGCCAGCAGCTTGGCCGCTGAGCAGTTCTTC.

J is TRBJ1-1 and V is TRBV28, with D possibly being TRBD1 (6 bases). V gave up 5 bases and J gave up 3 bases, with 13 bases separating them. The V gene's germline CDR1 is MDHEN and CDR2 SYDVKM. CDR3 length equals 14 residues. CDR3 loop: CASSLETGYTEAFF. DNA for the CDR3: TGTGCCAGCAGTCTGGAGACAGGTTACACTGAAGCTTTCTTT. The whole variable domain, remainder taken from reference TRBV28 and TRBJ1-1, is DVKVTQSSRYLVKRTGEKVFLECVQDMDHENMFWYRQDPGLGLRLIYFSYDVKMKEKGDIPEGYSVSREKKERFSLILESASTNQTSMYLCASSLETGYTEAFFGQGTRLTVV.

This rearrangement joins TRBV9 to TRBJ2-1; 8 nucleotides match TRBD2. The CDR3 spans 16 residues. J lost 6 bases, V lost 0 bases, and 8 bases had no gene match. Germline V CDR1 and CDR2: SGDLS, YYNGEE. The CDR3 coding sequence is TGTGCCAGCAGCGTAGGGGGACTAGGGCCTTTCAATGAGCAGTTCTTC. Amino acid sequence: CASSVGGLGPFNEQFF.

The CDR3 sequence is CASSPTSGTQETQYF. CDR3 in DNA: TGTGCCAGCAGCCCGACTAGCGGGACTCAAGAGACCCAGTACTTC. The V call is TRBV5-4, the J call TRBJ2-5, with 11 positions matching TRBD2. The length of the CDR3 is 15 residues. The trim removed 4 bases at V and 2 bases at J, leaving 4 bases unmatched. CDR1 is SGHNT, CDR2 YYREEE, per germline (reference sequence). Full variable domain (missing parts from reference TRBV5-4 and TRBJ2-5): ETGVTQSPTHLIKTRGQQVTLRCSSQSGHNTVSWYQQALGQGPQFIFQYYREEENGRGNFPPRFSGLQFPNYSSELNVNALELDDSALYLCASSPTSGTQETQYFGPGTRLLVL.

V and J are TRBV4-2 and TRBJ2-1; D is uncertain. The length of the CDR3 is 12 residues. CDR1 is LGHNA and CDR2 is YNFKEQ in the germline V gene. Trimming shortened V by 0 bases and J by 14 bases, and 11 bases separated the two germline ends. CDR3 DNA sequence: TGTGCCAGCAGCCAAGAGCCCGGACCGAAGTTCTTC. This sequence encodes CASSQEPGPKFF.

This chain connects TRBV6-5 to TRBJ1-1, with D perhaps matching TRBD1 (5 bases). Germline V gene sequence: CDR1 MNHEY, CDR2 SVGAGI. The CDR3 extends over 13 amino acids. CDR3 sequence: CATRGRGGTEAFF. For the CDR3, the DNA is TGTGCGACCCGAGGAAGGGGAGGAACTGAAGCTTTCTTT.

V usage is TRBV5-1 and J usage is TRBJ2-3, with D unclear. In germline, CDR1 is SGHRS, CDR2 YFSETQ. V was pared by 4 bases and J by 1 base, with 16 bases between. The CDR3 consists of 16 residues. The CDR3 coding sequence is TGCGCCAGCAGCCTGGATACACTCCCGGGCACAGATACGCAGTATTTT. Protein sequence: CASSLDTLPGTDTQYF.